What follows are 5 T cell receptor beta chains derived from one specimen sequenced in a study of siplizumab effects on memory and regulatory T cells. This table comes from immunoSEQ multiplex PCR, and its TCRdb copy is limited to in-frame clones, with some not included. The data contain over 85,000 clones, roughly 89% of them singletons. The specimen sequenced was CD4+ T cells sorted from blood. Receptors were obtained from a human donor in good health.

The CDR3 is CASSYTGGGRDTQYF. The CDR3 DNA is TGTGCCAGCAGTTACACCGGGGGAGGTAGGGATACGCAGTATTTT. J is TRBJ2-3 and V is TRBV6-5, with TRBD2 as a possible D gene (6 bases). Trimming pared 2 bases from V and 6 bases from J, leaving 15 bases between. CDR1 MNHEY and CDR2 SVGAGI come from the germline V gene. The CDR3 consists of 15 residues.

This rearrangement joins TRBV9 to TRBJ2-1; perhaps D is TRBD1 or TRBD2 (5 bases each). Germline lookup yields CDR1 SGDLS and CDR2 YYNGEE. V was cut by 4 bases and J by 12 bases, with 17 bases left in between. This CDR3 has 13 residues. This CDR3 reads CASSPNAGGGQFF. CDR3 nucleotides: TGTGCCAGCAGCCCGAACGCTGGGGGTGGGCAGTTCTTC.

The chain is built from TRBV5-4 and TRBJ1-2, with a weak D call TRBD1 (6 bases). The V gene's germline CDR1 is SGHNT and CDR2 YYREEE (reference sequence). The CDR3 loop spans 15 amino acids. V was pared by 2 bases and J by 2 bases, with 13 bases between. For the CDR3, the DNA is TGTGCCAGCAGCTTAAGGGGACAAAGAAACTATGGCTACACCTTC. This gives the protein CASSLRGQRNYGYTF.

V and J are TRBV2 and TRBJ2-7; TRBD1 might be the D (6 bases). The CDR3 loop spans 16 amino acids. The V end was cut by 2 bases, the J end by 5 bases, with 19 bases between. Looked up from germline, CDR1 is SNHLY and CDR2 is FYNNEI. CDR3 region: CASSETNGQLSDEQYF. The CDR3 DNA reads as TGTGCCAGCAGTGAAACGAATGGACAGCTATCCGACGAGCAGTACTTC.

This clone was detected once. The chain links TRBV29-1 to TRBJ2-5; possible D gene TRBD1, 5 bases. CDR1 is SQVTM and CDR2 is ANQGSEA in the germline V gene. Trimming shortened V by 4 bases and J by 5 bases, and 14 bases separated the two germline ends. This CDR3 is built from 13 residues. The CDR3 nucleotides are TGCAGCGTTGCCCAGGGTTCTACTGAGACCCAGTACTTC. It translates to CSVAQGSTETQYF.